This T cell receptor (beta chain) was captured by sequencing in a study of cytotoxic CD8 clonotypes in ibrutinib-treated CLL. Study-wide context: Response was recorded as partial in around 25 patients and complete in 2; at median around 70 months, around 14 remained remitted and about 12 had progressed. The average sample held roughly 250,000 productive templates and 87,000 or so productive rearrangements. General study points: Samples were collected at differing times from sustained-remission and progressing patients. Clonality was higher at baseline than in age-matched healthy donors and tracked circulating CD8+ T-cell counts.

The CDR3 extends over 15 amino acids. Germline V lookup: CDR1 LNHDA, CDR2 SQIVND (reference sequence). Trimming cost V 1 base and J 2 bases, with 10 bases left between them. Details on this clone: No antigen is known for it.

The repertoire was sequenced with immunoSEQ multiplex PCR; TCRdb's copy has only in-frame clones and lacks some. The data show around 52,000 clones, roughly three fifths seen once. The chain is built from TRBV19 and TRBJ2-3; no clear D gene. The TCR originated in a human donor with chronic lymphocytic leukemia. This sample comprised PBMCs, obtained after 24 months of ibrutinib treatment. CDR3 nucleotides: TGTGCCAGTAGTATAGCCCCAATAGTCACAGATACGCAGTATTTT. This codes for CASSIAPIVTDTQYF.